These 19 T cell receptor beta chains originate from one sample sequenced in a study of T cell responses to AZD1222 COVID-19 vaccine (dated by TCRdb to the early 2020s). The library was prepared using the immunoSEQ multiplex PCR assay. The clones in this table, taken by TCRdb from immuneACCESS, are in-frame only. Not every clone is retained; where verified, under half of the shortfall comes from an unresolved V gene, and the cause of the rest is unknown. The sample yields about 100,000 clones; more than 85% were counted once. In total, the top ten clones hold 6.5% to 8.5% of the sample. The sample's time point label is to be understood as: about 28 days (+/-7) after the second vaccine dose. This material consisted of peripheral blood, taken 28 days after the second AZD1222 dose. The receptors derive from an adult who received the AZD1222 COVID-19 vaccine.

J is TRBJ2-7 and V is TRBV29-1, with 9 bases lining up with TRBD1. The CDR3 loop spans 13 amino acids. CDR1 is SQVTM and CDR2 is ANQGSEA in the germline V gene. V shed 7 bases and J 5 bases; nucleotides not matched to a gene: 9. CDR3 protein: CSAAGQGNNEQYF. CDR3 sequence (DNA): TGCAGCGCTGCGGGACAGGGTAACAACGAGCAGTACTTC.

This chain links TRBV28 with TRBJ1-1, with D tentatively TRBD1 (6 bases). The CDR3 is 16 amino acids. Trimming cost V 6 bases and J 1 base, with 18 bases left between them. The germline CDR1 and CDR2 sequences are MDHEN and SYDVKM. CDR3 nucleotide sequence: TGTGCCAGCAGCCAAAGGGGGAGCTCAGGGAACACTGAAGCTTTCTTT. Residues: CASSQRGSSGNTEAFF.

CDR3 sequence: CASSYSDRGLAFF. CDR3 DNA sequence: TGTGCCAGCAGTTACTCAGACAGGGGGCTTGCTTTCTTT. This sequence joins TRBV6-5 and TRBJ1-1, with 10 bases identical to TRBD1. The germline gives CDR1 MNHEY, CDR2 SVGAGI. V lost 0 bases to trimming and J lost 11 bases; unmatched junction nucleotides: 3. The CDR3 spans 13 residues.

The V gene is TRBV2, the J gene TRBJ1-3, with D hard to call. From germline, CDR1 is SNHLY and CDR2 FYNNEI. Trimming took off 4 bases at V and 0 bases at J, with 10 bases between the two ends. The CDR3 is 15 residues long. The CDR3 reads CASSAEQNSGNTIYF. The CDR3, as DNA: TGTGCCAGCAGTGCAGAACAGAACTCTGGAAACACCATATATTTT. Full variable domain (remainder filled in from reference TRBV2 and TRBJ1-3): EPEVTQTPSHQVTQMGQEVILRCVPISNHLYFYWYRQILGQKVEFLVSFYNNEISEKSEIFDDQFSVERPDGSNFTLKIRSTKLEDSAMYFCASSAEQNSGNTIYFGEGSWLTVV.

CDR3 nucleotide sequence: TGTGCCAGCACCTTCGGCGGGCAGCAGACCCAGTACTTC. It is translated as CASTFGGQQTQYF. The chain carries TRBV28 and TRBJ2-5; a possible D gene is TRBD2 (5 bases). CDR1 and CDR2 (germline): MDHEN, SYDVKM. Trimming took 7 bases from V and 6 from J, leaving 15 bases between them. The CDR3 sequence is 13 residues long.

CDR3 in amino acids: CASSLVDYRGTYEQYF. The CDR3 coding sequence is TGTGCCAGCAGCTTAGTTGATTACAGGGGGACCTACGAGCAGTACTTC. J is TRBJ2-7 and V is TRBV11-2; 8 bases align to TRBD1. Germline loops: CDR1 SGHAT, CDR2 FQNNGV. CDR3 length: 16 amino acids. The junction had 7 bases not matched to a gene; V was cut back by 1 base and J by 2 bases.

The DNA of the CDR3 is TGCAGCGTTGGAGGGGGCGGCGATACGCAGTATTTT. Amino acids: CSVGGGGDTQYF. The chain is built from TRBV29-1 and TRBJ2-3; the match to TRBD1 covers 7 bases. J was trimmed by 6 bases and V by 4 bases; bases with no gene match: 4. The CDR3 runs to 12 residues. From germline, CDR1 is SQVTM and CDR2 ANQGSEA.

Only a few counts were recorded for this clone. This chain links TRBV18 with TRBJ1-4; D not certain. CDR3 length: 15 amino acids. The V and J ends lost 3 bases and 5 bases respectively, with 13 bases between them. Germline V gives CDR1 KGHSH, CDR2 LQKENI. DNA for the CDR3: TGTGCCAGCTCACCTTCAGCTAACGAGAATGAAAAACTGTTTTTT. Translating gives CASSPSANENEKLFF.

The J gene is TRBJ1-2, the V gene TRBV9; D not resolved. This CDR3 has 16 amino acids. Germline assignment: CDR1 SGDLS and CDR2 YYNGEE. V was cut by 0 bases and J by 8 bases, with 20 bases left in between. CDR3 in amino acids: CASSVAEFGLQGGYTF. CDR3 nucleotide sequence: TGTGCCAGCAGCGTAGCCGAGTTTGGGCTTCAAGGGGGCTACACCTTC. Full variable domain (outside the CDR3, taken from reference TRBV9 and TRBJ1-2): DSGVTQTPKHLITATGQRVTLRCSPRSGDLSVYWYQQSLDQGLQFLIQYYNGEERAKGNILERFSAQQFPDLHSELNLSSLELGDSALYFCASSVAEFGLQGGYTFGSGTRLTVV.

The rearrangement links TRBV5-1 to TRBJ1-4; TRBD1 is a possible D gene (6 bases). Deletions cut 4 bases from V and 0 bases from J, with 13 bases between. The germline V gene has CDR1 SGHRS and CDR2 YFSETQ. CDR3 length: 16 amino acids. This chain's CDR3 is CASSTGQFATNEKLFF. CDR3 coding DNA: TGCGCCAGCAGCACCGGACAGTTTGCAACTAATGAAAAACTGTTTTTT.

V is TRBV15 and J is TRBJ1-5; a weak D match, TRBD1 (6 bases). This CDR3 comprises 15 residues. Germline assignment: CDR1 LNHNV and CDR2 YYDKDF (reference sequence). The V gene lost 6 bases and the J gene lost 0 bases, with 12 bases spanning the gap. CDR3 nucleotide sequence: TGTGCCACCAGTCCGACAGGAAATAGCAATCAGCCCCAGCATTTT. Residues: CATSPTGNSNQPQHF.

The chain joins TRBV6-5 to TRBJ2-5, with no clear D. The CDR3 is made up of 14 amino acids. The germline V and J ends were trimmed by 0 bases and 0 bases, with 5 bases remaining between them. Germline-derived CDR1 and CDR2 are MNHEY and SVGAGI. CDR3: CASSYSGYQETQYF. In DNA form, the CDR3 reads TGTGCCAGCAGTTACTCCGGGTACCAAGAGACCCAGTACTTC.

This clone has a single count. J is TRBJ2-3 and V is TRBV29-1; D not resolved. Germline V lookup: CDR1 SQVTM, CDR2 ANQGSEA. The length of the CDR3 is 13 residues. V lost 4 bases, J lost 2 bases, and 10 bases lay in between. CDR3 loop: CSVGRPFTDTQYF. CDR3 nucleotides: TGCAGCGTTGGTCGGCCGTTCACAGATACGCAGTATTTT.

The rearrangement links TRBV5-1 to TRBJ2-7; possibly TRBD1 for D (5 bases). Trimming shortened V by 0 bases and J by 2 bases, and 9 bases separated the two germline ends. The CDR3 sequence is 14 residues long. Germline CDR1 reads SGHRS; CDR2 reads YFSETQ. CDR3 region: CASSLEGETYEQYF. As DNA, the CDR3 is TGCGCCAGCAGCTTGGAAGGGGAAACCTACGAGCAGTACTTC. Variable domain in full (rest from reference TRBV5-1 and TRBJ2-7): KAGVTQTPRYLIKTRGQQVTLSCSPISGHRSVSWYQQTPGQGLQFLFEYFSETQRNKGNFPGRFSGRQFSNSRSEMNVSTLELGDSALYLCASSLEGETYEQYFGPGTRLTVT.

The CDR3 sequence: CASSLGNWGVSNQPQHF. The CDR3 DNA is TGTGCCAGCAGCTTGGGTAACTGGGGGGTATCCAATCAGCCCCAGCATTTT. The chain has TRBV7-8 and TRBJ1-5, with D tentatively TRBD1 (5 bases). From germline, CDR1 is SGHVS and CDR2 FQNEAQ. The CDR3 consists of 17 residues. The V and J ends lost 3 bases and 3 bases respectively, with 18 bases between them. The full variable domain, rest sourced from reference TRBV7-8 and TRBJ1-5, is GAGVSQSPRYKVAKRGQDVALRCDPISGHVSLFWYQQALGQGPEFLTYFQNEAQLDKSGLPSDRFFAERPEGSVSTLKIQRTQQEDSAVYLCASSLGNWGVSNQPQHFGDGTRLSIL.

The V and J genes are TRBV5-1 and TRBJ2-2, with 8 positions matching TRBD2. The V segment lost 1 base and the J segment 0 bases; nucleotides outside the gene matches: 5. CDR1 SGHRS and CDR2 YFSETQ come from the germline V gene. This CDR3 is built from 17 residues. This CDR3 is CASSLIIGRANTGELFF. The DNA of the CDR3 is TGCGCCAGCAGCTTGATTATCGGGAGGGCGAACACCGGGGAGCTGTTTTTT.

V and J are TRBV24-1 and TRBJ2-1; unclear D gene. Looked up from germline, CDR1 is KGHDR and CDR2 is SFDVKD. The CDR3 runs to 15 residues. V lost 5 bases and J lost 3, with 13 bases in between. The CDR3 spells CATSGAHRNYNEQFF. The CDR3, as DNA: TGTGCCACCAGTGGGGCTCACCGTAACTACAATGAGCAGTTCTTC.

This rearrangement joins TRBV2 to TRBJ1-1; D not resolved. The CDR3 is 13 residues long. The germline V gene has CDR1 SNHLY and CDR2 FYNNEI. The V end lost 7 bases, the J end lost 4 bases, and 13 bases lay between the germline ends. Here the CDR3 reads CASTYRLITEAFF. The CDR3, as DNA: TGTGCCAGCACTTACCGACTGATCACTGAAGCTTTCTTT.

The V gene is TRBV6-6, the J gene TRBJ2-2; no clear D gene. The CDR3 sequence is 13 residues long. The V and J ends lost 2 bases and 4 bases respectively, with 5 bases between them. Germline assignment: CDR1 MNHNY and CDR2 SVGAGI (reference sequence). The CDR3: CASSYGGTGELFF. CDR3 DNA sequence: TGTGCCAGCAGTTACGGCGGCACCGGGGAGCTGTTTTTT.